This T cell receptor beta chain appears in the sequencing data of a study of blood T cell repertoires in COVID-19. The overall study: The cDNA or gDNA used as material had been derived from T cells, B-cell-depleted T cells, or PBMCs.

Under the authors' procedure: Nucleated cell counts were estimated from reference gene primer amplification. Sequenced by immunoSEQ multiplex PCR; TCRdb stores in-frame clones only, minus some. V and J calls and clone size are given by that table; D and trimming were obtained from the DNA. The table has some 49,000 clones, less than 90% seen once. In this sample, this clone turned up once. The CDR3 extends over 22 amino acids. The V end lost 0 bases, the J end lost 0 bases, and 24 bases lay between the germline ends. Germline CDR1 reads LGHDT; CDR2 reads YNNKEL (reference sequence). The source of this sequence is a human donor in a cohort sampled during active COVID-19. The chain has TRBV3-1 (or the pseudogene TRBV3-2) and TRBJ2-6, with D possibly being TRBD2 (5 bases). Sample: peripheral blood. DNA for the CDR3: TGTGCCAGCAGCCAAGATAGGAGGTTGCCGGTGGGGTATAGCTCTGGGGCCAACGTCCTGACTTTC. Translating it yields CASSQDRRLPVGYSSGANVLTF.